What follows is one T cell receptor (beta chain) and its context. Its antigen is still unknown. A much larger clone differs from this one at a single base, so this may be a read error. TCR beta CDR3 sequences were amplified from RNA transcripts. Primed by the HTBI set, a first-round RT-PCR was run on the TCR CDR3. MiXCR, applied by TCRdb to the multiplex PCR reads, yields one record per CDR3 protein. Of about 410,000 distinct CDR3 sequences listed, roughly 14% are singletons. This sample was included in a study of T cells in Graves' hyperthyroidism and ophthalmopathy. The germline CDR1 and CDR2 sequences are SNHLY and FYNNEI. This CDR3 spans 15 amino acids. Study-wide findings and caveats: Most clonotypes expanded in thyroid above 0.001 were likewise present in blood. Ophthalmopathy was predicted by the model a median of 6.5 months ahead of onset.

At least 3 on the Clinical Activity Score was recorded for ophthalmopathy patients, who also had NOSPECS grade at least 4 and duration under 3 months. The clonotype originates from a man younger than 35 with Graves' ophthalmopathy. The genes are TRBV2 and TRBJ2-5, with TRBD2 matching 13 bases. The J call may be mistaken, given a closer DNA end match to TRBJ2-1. The sequenced sample was blood. This CDR3 reads CASTPGTSGVGTQFF. In nucleotides, the CDR3 is TGTGCCAGCACCCCCGGGACTAGCGGGGTGGGGACCCAGTTCTTC.